The 3 T cell receptor beta chains below were found in one sample sequenced in a study of cytomegalovirus exposure and HLA in healthy donors. Primers: 60 Vbeta forward and 13 Jbeta reverse. The data were produced by immunoSEQ multiplex PCR, yet TCRdb's version contains in-frame clones alone and is incomplete. The sample shows about 160,000 clones, around 72% of them seen only once. Sample: PBMCs. Source of these receptors: a man aged 35 to 55 in good health and CMV-seropositive.

In its sample, this clone was seen a few times. Other DNA sequences in the same sample also yield this CDR3. The chain employs TRBV10-3 and TRBJ2-2; unclear D gene. Germline V gene lookup returns CDR1 ENHRY and CDR2 SYGVKD. This CDR3 has 15 amino acids. V was trimmed by 0 bases and J by 5 bases, leaving 10 bases between them. The CDR3 region has the DNA TGTGCCATCAGTGAGTCCGACACCCGGACCGGGGAGCTGTTTTTT. It is translated as CAISESDTRTGELFF.

The gene calls are TRBV5-4 and TRBJ2-7, with D possibly matching TRBD1 (6 bases). V lost 1 base, J lost 7 bases, and 12 bases lay in between. The germline V gene encodes CDR1 SGHNT and CDR2 YYREEE (reference sequence). There are 13 residues in the CDR3. In nucleotides, the CDR3 is TGTGCCAGCAGCTTGATTGGGGGCGGGGAGCAGTACTTC. Encoded protein: CASSLIGGGEQYF.

The J gene is TRBJ1-4, the V gene TRBV7-2; possibly TRBD1 for D (5 bases). The V end lost 4 bases, the J end lost 0 bases, and 9 bases lay between the germline ends. Per germline, CDR1 SGHTA and CDR2 FQGNSA. The CDR3 extends over 15 amino acids. The CDR3 sequence: CASSSTGSTNEKLFF. CDR3 coding DNA: TGTGCCAGCAGCTCAACAGGATCAACTAATGAAAAACTGTTTTTT.